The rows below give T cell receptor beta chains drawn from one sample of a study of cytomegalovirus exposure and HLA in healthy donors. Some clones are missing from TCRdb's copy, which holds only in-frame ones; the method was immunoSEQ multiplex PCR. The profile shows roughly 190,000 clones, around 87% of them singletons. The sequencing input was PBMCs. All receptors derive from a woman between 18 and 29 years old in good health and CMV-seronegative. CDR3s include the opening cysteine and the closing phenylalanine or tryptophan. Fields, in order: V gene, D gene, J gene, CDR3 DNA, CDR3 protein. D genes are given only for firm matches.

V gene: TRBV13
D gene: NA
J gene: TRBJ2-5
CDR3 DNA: TGTGCCAGCAGCCCCCCGGGGAGAAGGGTGCGAGAGACCCAGTACTTC
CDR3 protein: CASSPPGRRVRETQYF

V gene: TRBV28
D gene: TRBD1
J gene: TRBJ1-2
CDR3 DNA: TGTGCCAGCAGTTTTACAGGGGGCAACTATGGCTACACCTTC
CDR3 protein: CASSFTGGNYGYTF

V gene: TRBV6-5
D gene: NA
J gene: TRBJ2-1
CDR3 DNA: TGTGCCAGCAGTTACGGCCTTGATCAGTTCTTC
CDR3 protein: CASSYGLDQFF

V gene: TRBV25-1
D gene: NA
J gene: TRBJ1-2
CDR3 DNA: TGTGCCAGCACCCCAGGCCCAGTCTATGGCTACACCTTC
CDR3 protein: CASTPGPVYGYTF

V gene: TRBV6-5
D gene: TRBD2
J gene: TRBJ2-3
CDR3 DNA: TGTGCCAGCAGCCTCCAAAGCGGGGATGATACGCAGTATTTT
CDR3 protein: CASSLQSGDDTQYF

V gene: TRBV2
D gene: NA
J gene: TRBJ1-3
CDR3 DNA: TGTGCCAGCAGCGAAACCGCAGGGTCCGGAAACACCATATATTTT
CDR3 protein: CASSETAGSGNTIYF

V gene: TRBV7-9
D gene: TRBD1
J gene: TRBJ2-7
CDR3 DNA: TGTGCCAGCAGCTCACTACGGGACAGGGCCTACGAGCAGTACTTC
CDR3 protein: CASSSLRDRAYEQYF

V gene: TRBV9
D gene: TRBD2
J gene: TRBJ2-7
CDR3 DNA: TGTGCCAGCAGCCCCACCCGGGGGGTTGGGTACGAGCAGTACTTC
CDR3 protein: CASSPTRGVGYEQYF

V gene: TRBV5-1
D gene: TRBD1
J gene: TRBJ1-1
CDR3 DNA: TGCGCCAGCAGCTGGAGACAGGGGCCGAACACTGAAGCTTTCTTT
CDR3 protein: CASSWRQGPNTEAFF

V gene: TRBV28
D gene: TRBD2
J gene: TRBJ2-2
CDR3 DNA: TGTGCCAGCATCCCGGGGGGGGGCACCGGGGAGCTGTTTTTT
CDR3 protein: CASIPGGGTGELFF

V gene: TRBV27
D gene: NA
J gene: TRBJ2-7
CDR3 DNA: TGTGCCAGCAGTTCGGTAGGGGAGGACGAGCAGTACTTC
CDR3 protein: CASSSVGEDEQYF

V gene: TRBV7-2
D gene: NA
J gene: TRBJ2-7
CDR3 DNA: TGTGCCAGCAGCCTACCGAGGGACGAGCAGTACTTC
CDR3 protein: CASSLPRDEQYF

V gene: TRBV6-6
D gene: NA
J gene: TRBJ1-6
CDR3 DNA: TGTGCCAGCAGTTACCTCCTTGGGCAGTTCAATTCACCCCTCCACTTT
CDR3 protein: CASSYLLGQFNSPLHF